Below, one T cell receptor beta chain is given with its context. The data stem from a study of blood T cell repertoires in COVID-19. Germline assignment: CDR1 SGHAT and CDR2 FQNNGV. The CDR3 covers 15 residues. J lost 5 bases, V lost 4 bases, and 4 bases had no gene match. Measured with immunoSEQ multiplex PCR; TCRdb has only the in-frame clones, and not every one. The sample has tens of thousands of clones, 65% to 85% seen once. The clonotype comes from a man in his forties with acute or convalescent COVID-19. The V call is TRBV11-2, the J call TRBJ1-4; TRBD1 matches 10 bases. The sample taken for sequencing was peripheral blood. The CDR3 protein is CASSSRTGGNEKLFF. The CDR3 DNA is TGTGCCAGCAGCTCTCGGACAGGGGGAAATGAAAAACTGTTTTTT.